The TCR beta chain under discussion was sequenced for a study of technical replicates of blood from a few donors. Sequencing was performed with immunoSEQ multiplex PCR; in TCRdb, only in-frame clones are kept and a portion is missing. The table records roughly 76,000 clones, 94% of them present only once. This CDR3 has 18 amino acids. Per the germline V gene, CDR1 is LGHNA and CDR2 is YSLEER. Trimming took 0 bases from V and 1 from J; bases not matched to a gene: 8. The receptor's source is a human donor in good health. The J gene is TRBJ2-4, the V gene TRBV4-3; 8 nucleotides align to TRBD1. What was sequenced was T cells isolated from PBMCs. CDR3 nucleotides: TGCGCCAGCAGCCAAGATTTCCCAGGGGGCATGGCCAAAAACATTCAGTACTTC. Protein product: CASSQDFPGGMAKNIQYF.